The 13 T cell receptor beta chains listed next were all sequenced from one sample in a study of cytomegalovirus exposure and HLA in healthy donors. The PCR ran on 60 Vbeta and 13 Jbeta primers. Using immunoSEQ multiplex PCR, the repertoire was profiled, and TCRdb retains in-frame clones only, with some absent. Altogether 150,000 to 200,000 clones are present, about 80% being singletons, with the ten largest covering 1.5% to 1.7%. Sample: PBMCs. Receptors originate from a man aged 40-50 years in good health and CMV-seronegative.

J is TRBJ1-1 and V is TRBV28, with 8 bases matching TRBD1. CDR1 and CDR2 (germline): MDHEN, SYDVKM. The CDR3 has 15 residues. V lost 1 base, J lost 7 bases, and 8 bases stayed unmatched. The CDR3 is CASSLLQGARNEAFF. CDR3 coding DNA: TGTGCCAGCAGTTTATTGCAGGGGGCTCGGAATGAAGCTTTCTTT.

The V gene is TRBV4-2, the J gene TRBJ1-1; 9 bases match TRBD1. Germline CDR1 reads LGHNA; CDR2 reads YNFKEQ. J gave up 0 bases and V 0 bases, and 5 bases lay outside the gene matches. The CDR3 has 17 amino acids. The DNA for the CDR3 is TGTGCCAGCAGCCAAGATGCCGGGACAGGGTTGAACACTGAAGCTTTCTTT. This translates into CASSQDAGTGLNTEAFF.

This chain links TRBV7-3 with TRBJ2-1; TRBD2 matches 8 bases. Germline V gene sequence: CDR1 SGHTA, CDR2 FQGTGA. CDR3 size: 14 residues. V trimming: 8 bases; J trimming: 8 bases; junction bases outside the gene matches: 11. As DNA, the CDR3 is TGTGCCAGCTCCCAGGGGCGGGGGGTCGATGAGCAGTTCTTC. Translating gives CASSQGRGVDEQFF.

This clone was seen a single time. The V and J genes are TRBV6-6 and TRBJ1-1; D remains ambiguous. The germline V and J ends were trimmed by 4 bases and 1 base, with 4 bases remaining between them. Germline CDR1 and CDR2: MNHNY and SVGAGI (reference sequence). There are 12 residues in the CDR3. Here the CDR3 DNA reads TGTGCCAGCAGTTCAGGGAACACTGAAGCTTTCTTT. Amino acid sequence: CASSSGNTEAFF.

This chain links TRBV7-8 with TRBJ2-1, with 13 bases lining up with TRBD2. CDR1 is SGHVS, CDR2 FQNEAQ, per germline. The ends lost 5 bases at V and 4 bases at J; junction bases unmatched: 8. The CDR3 loop spans 17 amino acids. As DNA, the CDR3 is TGTGCCAGCAGCCCTAGACTAGCGGGGGGTGGATACAATGAGCAGTTCTTC. This sequence encodes CASSPRLAGGGYNEQFF. Variable domain in full (rest from reference TRBV7-8 and TRBJ2-1): GAGVSQSPRYKVAKRGQDVALRCDPISGHVSLFWYQQALGQGPEFLTYFQNEAQLDKSGLPSDRFFAERPEGSVSTLKIQRTQQEDSAVYLCASSPRLAGGGYNEQFFGPGTRLTVL.

This sequence joins TRBV7-2 and TRBJ1-5, with D tentatively TRBD1 (6 bases). The CDR3 extends over 17 amino acids. Germline V lookup: CDR1 SGHTA, CDR2 FQGNSA. Between the trimmed V and J ends, which lost 3 bases and 4 bases, there was a span of 19 bases. CDR3 loop: CASSFGPLTGRNQPQHF. CDR3 coding DNA: TGTGCCAGCAGCTTTGGTCCTTTGACAGGAAGAAATCAGCCCCAGCATTTT.

The chain recombines TRBV7-2 with TRBJ2-5; D gene uncertain. CDR1 SGHTA and CDR2 FQGNSA come from the germline V gene. The length of the CDR3 is 16 residues. Trimming took off 2 bases at V and 2 bases at J, with 15 bases between the two ends. CDR3 DNA sequence: TGTGCCAGCAGCTTAATCTTGAACTTAGTACAAGAGACCCAGTACTTC. This codes for CASSLILNLVQETQYF.

The chain uses TRBV7-9 and TRBJ2-2, with a weak D call TRBD2 (5 bases). The CDR3 spans 14 residues. From germline, CDR1 is SEHNR and CDR2 FQNEAQ (reference sequence). With 8 bases removed from V and 1 base from J, the gap between germline ends came to 11 bases. The DNA for the CDR3 is TGTGCCAGCGGAGGACGCATGAACACCGGGGAGCTGTTTTTT. This sequence encodes CASGGRMNTGELFF.

The chain is built from TRBV6-4 and TRBJ2-5; TRBD2 matches 8 bases. The germline V gene encodes CDR1 MRHNA and CDR2 SNTAGT. The trim removed 4 bases at V and 5 bases at J, leaving 9 bases unmatched. This CDR3 comprises 15 residues. The CDR3 loop reads CASSVGSGSVETQYF. The CDR3 DNA reads TGTGCCAGCAGTGTAGGAAGCGGGAGCGTGGAGACCCAGTACTTC.

The V call is TRBV30, the J call TRBJ2-2, with D possibly matching TRBD1 (6 bases). Germline V gene sequence: CDR1 GTSNPN, CDR2 SVGIG (reference sequence). CDR3 size: 14 residues. The CDR3 reads CAEGGGANTGELFF. CDR3 in DNA: TGTGCGGAAGGGGGTGGAGCGAACACCGGGGAGCTGTTTTTT.

This CDR3 reads CASSPVSGGTYEQYF. CDR3 nucleotides: TGTGCCAGTAGTCCTGTATCGGGGGGGACCTACGAGCAGTACTTC. This rearrangement joins TRBV19 to TRBJ2-7; 8 bases match TRBD2. V gave up 5 bases and J gave up 2 bases; unmatched junction bases: 8. This CDR3 spans 15 amino acids. In germline, CDR1 is LNHDA, CDR2 SQIVND (reference sequence).

The chain carries TRBV29-1 and TRBJ1-4; 7 nucleotides line up with TRBD1. Germline values: CDR1 SQVTM, CDR2 ANQGSEA. Losses at the gene ends were 1 base for V and 10 bases for J; bases not matched to a gene: 3. The CDR3 length is 12 residues. CDR3 nucleotides: TGCAGCGTTGAAGGAGGGGGCGGAAAACTGTTTTTT. Translation: CSVEGGGGKLFF.

The V call is TRBV9, the J call TRBJ2-7, with TRBD1 identical over 7 bases. The CDR3 length is 13 residues. Losses at the gene ends were 4 bases for V and 3 bases for J; bases not matched to a gene: 4. Germline V lookup: CDR1 SGDLS, CDR2 YYNGEE. This CDR3 reads CASSRDSNYEQYF. CDR3 bases: TGTGCCAGCAGCCGGGACAGCAACTACGAGCAGTACTTC.